The T cell receptor (beta chain) under discussion was sequenced for a study of blood T cell dynamics during melanoma immunotherapy. Germline CDR1 and CDR2: MNHEY and SVGAGI. V gave up 6 bases and J gave up 0 bases, with 8 bases separating them. The CDR3 length is 13 residues. The time point denotes: week 3, after first cycle of checkpoint inhibitor. TCRdb keeps only in-frame clones here, not all; method: immunoSEQ multiplex PCR. The data contain 9,000 to 13,000 clones, roughly 80% of them seen just once; the ten biggest clones take up around 24%. The rearrangement uses TRBV6-5 and TRBJ1-2; D is undetermined. The TCR sequence derives from a human donor with melanoma. The sequencing here drew on blood, taken from a patient treated with checkpoint blockade. The CDR3 DNA reads TGTGCCAGCAGCCGCTTTACTAACTATGGCTACACCTTC. Amino acid sequence: CASSRFTNYGYTF.